Detailed here is one TCR beta chain. Using immunoSEQ multiplex PCR, the repertoire was profiled, and TCRdb retains in-frame clones only, with some absent. This sample has about 130,000 clones, with about 86% found just once. This sample stems from a study of T cell responses to AZD1222 COVID-19 vaccine. The CDR3 sequence is 15 residues long. The V segment lost 5 bases and the J segment 6 bases; nucleotides outside the gene matches: 8. The V gene's germline CDR1 is SGHTA and CDR2 FQGNSA. This rearrangement joins TRBV7-2 to TRBJ2-5; 11 nucleotides match TRBD2. This receptor was taken from an adult in good health. The source was peripheral blood, collected on day 0 of AZD1222 vaccination. The CDR3 DNA sequence: TGTGCCAGCAGCCAAATAGCGGGGGGGCCACAGACCCAGTACTTC. This gives the protein CASSQIAGGPQTQYF.